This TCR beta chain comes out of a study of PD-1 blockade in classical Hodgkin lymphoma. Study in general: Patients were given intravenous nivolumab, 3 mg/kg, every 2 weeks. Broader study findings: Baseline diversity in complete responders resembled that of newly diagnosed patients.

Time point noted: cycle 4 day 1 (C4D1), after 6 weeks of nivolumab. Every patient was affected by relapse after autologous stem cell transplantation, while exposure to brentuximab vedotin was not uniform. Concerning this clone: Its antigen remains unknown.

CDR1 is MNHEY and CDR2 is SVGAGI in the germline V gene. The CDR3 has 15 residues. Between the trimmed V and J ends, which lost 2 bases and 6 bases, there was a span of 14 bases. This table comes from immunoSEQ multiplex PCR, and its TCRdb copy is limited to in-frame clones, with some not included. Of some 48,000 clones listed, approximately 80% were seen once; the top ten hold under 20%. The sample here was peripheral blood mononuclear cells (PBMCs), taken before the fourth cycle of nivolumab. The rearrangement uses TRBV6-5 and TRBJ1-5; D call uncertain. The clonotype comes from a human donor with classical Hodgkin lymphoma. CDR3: CASSYLGLGGQPQHF. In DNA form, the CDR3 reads TGTGCCAGCAGTTACCTGGGGTTAGGTGGTCAGCCCCAGCATTTT.